Below, 26 T cell receptor beta chains from the same sample are listed, as sequenced in a study of T cells in Graves' hyperthyroidism and ophthalmopathy (dated by TCRdb to the late 2010s). Libraries were prepared through multiplex PCR. The data were produced on an Illumina HiSeq 2000. The TCR beta CDR3 regions were amplified from the RNA transcripts. The first round of RT-PCR for the TCR CDR3 was performed with the HTBI primer set and the Qiagen OneStep RT-PCR kit. The public reads were reprocessed in TCRdb via fastp at Q25 and MiXCR, keeping in-frame beta chains. Each entry is one CDR3 protein sequence, shown with its most common DNA and genes. This sample comprises some 770,000 distinct CDR3 sequences, 15% to 20% of them detected only once. The ten most abundant clones make up around 8% of the sample. The sequenced sample consisted of blood. These TCRs come from a young man with Graves' hyperthyroidism.

This CDR3 reads CASSQDWGWGDLVYEQYF. The CDR3 nucleotides read TGCGCCAGCAGCCAAGATTGGGGCTGGGGAGATCTCGTTTACGAGCAGTACTTC. The chain is built from TRBV4-1 and TRBJ2-7; D assignment may be TRBD1 or TRBD2 (5 bases each). The CDR3 loop spans 18 amino acids. Trimming took 0 bases from V and 4 from J, leaving 22 bases between them. Germline CDR1 MGHRA, CDR2 YSYEKL.

This clonotype occurred a few times. The rearrangement joins TRBV7-2 to TRBJ2-1; D is unclear. With 1 base removed from V and 9 bases from J, the gap between germline ends came to 16 bases. Germline V lookup: CDR1 SGHTA, CDR2 FQGNSA. This CDR3 region has 15 residues. The chain's CDR3 is CASSLGPSHLREQFF. The CDR3 DNA reads TGTGCCAGCAGCTTAGGCCCCTCCCACCTACGTGAGCAGTTCTTC.

The genes are TRBV10-3 and TRBJ2-5; D not resolved. This CDR3 contains 17 residues. V was cut by 8 bases and J by 4 bases, with 26 bases left in between. Germline CDR1 reads ENHRY; CDR2 reads SYGVKD. This chain's CDR3 is CAISPGGLATGRETQYF. CDR3 nucleotides: TGTGCCATCTCCCCCGGTGGGTTGGCGACGGGTAGAGAGACCCAGTACTTC.

This clonotype was observed at least ten times. The CDR3 DNA is TGTGCCACCAGTGACCCGTCACTAGCGGGAGGGCTGAGGAATGAGCAGTTCTTC. Translating gives CATSDPSLAGGLRNEQFF. The V call is TRBV24-1, the J call TRBJ2-1; 13 positions agree with TRBD2. Germline loops: CDR1 KGHDR, CDR2 SFDVKD. The CDR3 loop spans 18 amino acids. V shed 4 bases and J 7 bases; nucleotides not matched to a gene: 12.

This clonotype was seen repeatedly, ten times or more. This chain links TRBV28 with TRBJ1-6; D uncertain. The CDR3 runs to 16 residues. The germline gives CDR1 MDHEN, CDR2 SYDVKM. V lost 5 bases and J lost 11, with 22 bases in between. The CDR3 DNA is TGTGCCAGCAGTCCCCCCTGGACGGGAGTCGGCCCACCCCTCCACTTT. Translating it yields CASSPPWTGVGPPLHF. The variable domain in full, completed from reference TRBV28 and TRBJ1-6, reads DVKVTQSSRYLVKRTGEKVFLECVQDMDHENMFWYRQDPGLGLRLIYFSYDVKMKEKGDIPEGYSVSREKKERFSLILESASTNQTSMYLCASSPPWTGVGPPLHFGNGTRLTVT.

The chain couples TRBV7-3 to TRBJ2-7, with D perhaps TRBD1 (5 bases). The CDR3 spans 14 residues. V was trimmed by 6 bases and J by 6 bases, leaving 18 bases between them. CDR1 and CDR2 (germline): SGHTA, FQGTGA. This CDR3 reads CASSPTTDTSEQYF. In DNA form, the CDR3 reads TGTGCCAGCAGTCCGACGACAGATACGAGCGAGCAGTACTTC.

This clonotype was counted between two and nine times. The rearrangement uses TRBV28 and TRBJ1-5; D not resolved. V shed 6 bases and J shed 1 base, with 13 bases lying between them. This CDR3 has 15 amino acids. Germline-derived CDR1 and CDR2 are MDHEN and SYDVKM. The CDR3: CASRPGFSSNQPQHF. For the CDR3, the DNA is TGTGCCAGCAGGCCGGGCTTTTCAAGCAATCAGCCCCAGCATTTT. Variable domain in full (rest from reference TRBV28 and TRBJ1-5): DVKVTQSSRYLVKRTGEKVFLECVQDMDHENMFWYRQDPGLGLRLIYFSYDVKMKEKGDIPEGYSVSREKKERFSLILESASTNQTSMYLCASRPGFSSNQPQHFGDGTRLSIL.

Note on this clonotype: This may be a read error: a much more frequent sequence differs by one nucleotide. The chain recombines TRBV28 with TRBJ2-5; D possibly matches TRBD1 or TRBD2 (5 bases each). Germline V gives CDR1 MDHEN, CDR2 SYDVKM. The CDR3 is 15 amino acids. The CDR3, as DNA: TGTGCCAGCAGTTCTGAGGCAGGGATCAGGGAGACCCGGTACTTC. Translation: CASSSEAGIRETRYF.

The chain recombines TRBV29-1 with TRBJ1-2; 8 nucleotides match TRBD1. V trimming: 0 bases; J trimming: 3 bases; junction bases outside the gene matches: 6. Germline assignment: CDR1 SQVTM and CDR2 ANQGSEA. There are 15 residues in the CDR3. The CDR3 region is CSVEDRNRGDYGYTF. CDR3 DNA: TGCAGCGTTGAAGATAGAAACAGGGGGGACTATGGCTACACCTTC.

This clonotype was observed a handful of times. V is TRBV28 and J is TRBJ2-1, with 11 bases matching TRBD2. In germline, CDR1 is MDHEN, CDR2 SYDVKM. The CDR3 sequence is 16 residues long. Trimming took 6 bases from V and 4 from J; bases not matched to a gene: 8. CDR3: CASRELAGGRYNEQFF. Here the CDR3 DNA reads TGTGCCAGCAGAGAGTTAGCGGGAGGGCGTTACAATGAGCAGTTCTTC. The full variable domain, with the rest looked up from reference TRBV28 and TRBJ2-1, is DVKVTQSSRYLVKRTGEKVFLECVQDMDHENMFWYRQDPGLGLRLIYFSYDVKMKEKGDIPEGYSVSREKKERFSLILESASTNQTSMYLCASRELAGGRYNEQFFGPGTRLTVL.

This clonotype was recorded a few times. V and J are TRBV29-1 and TRBJ1-2, with D perhaps TRBD1 (5 bases). CDR1 and CDR2 (germline): SQVTM, ANQGSEA. Deletions cut 5 bases from V and 4 bases from J, with 14 bases between. This CDR3 has 13 amino acids. The CDR3 sequence is CSVSMGVSYGYTF. The CDR3 DNA reads as TGCAGCGTTTCCATGGGGGTGAGCTATGGCTACACCTTC. Variable domain in full (rest from reference TRBV29-1 and TRBJ1-2): SAVISQKPSRDICQRGTSLTIQCQVDSQVTMMFWYRQQPGQSLTLIATANQGSEATYESGFVIDKFPISRPNLTFSTLTVSNMSPEDSSIYLCSVSMGVSYGYTFGSGTRLTVV.

This clonotype appeared many times. V and J are TRBV2 and TRBJ2-1; a possible D gene is TRBD2 (5 bases). The CDR3 is 16 amino acids. V was pared by 6 bases and J by 0 bases, with 15 bases between. Germline CDR1 reads SNHLY; CDR2 reads FYNNEI. CDR3 sequence (DNA): TGTGCCAGCAGCCCCCTAGCATCGAGCTCCTACAATGAGCAGTTCTTC. This gives the protein CASSPLASSSYNEQFF.

In its sample, this clonotype was seen once. V usage is TRBV7-9 and J usage is TRBJ2-6; D possibly corresponds to TRBD1 (6 bases). V was shortened by 5 bases and J by 0 bases, with 11 bases between the two germline ends. The length of the CDR3 is 16 residues. The germline V gene encodes CDR1 SEHNR and CDR2 FQNEAQ (reference sequence). CDR3 residues: CASSTTGFSGANVLTF. DNA of the CDR3: TGTGCCAGCAGCACAACAGGGTTCTCTGGGGCCAACGTCCTGACTTTC.

The sample holds many counts of this clonotype. V is TRBV11-2 and J is TRBJ2-1; D remains unclear. Between the trimmed V and J ends, which lost 4 bases and 8 bases, there was a span of 6 bases. Germline V gene data show CDR1 as SGHAT and CDR2 as FQNNGV. CDR3 length: 11 residues. The CDR3 region has the DNA TGTGCCAGCAGCTCGATCTATGAGCAGTTCTTC. As protein: CASSSIYEQFF.

For this clonotype: A much larger clone differs by one base, so this may be a read error. The chain joins TRBV12-3 or TRBV12-4 to TRBJ2-1; no reliable D call. This CDR3 has 14 amino acids. CDR3 in DNA: TGTGCCAGCAGTGTTATAGTGCCATACAATGAGCAGTTATTC. Amino acids: CASSVIVPYNEQLF.

The J gene is TRBJ2-7, the V gene TRBV15, with 12 bases matching TRBD2. Looked up from germline, CDR1 is LNHNV and CDR2 is YYDKDF (reference sequence). V trimming: 3 bases; J trimming: 2 bases; junction bases outside the gene matches: 8. This CDR3 contains 17 residues. The DNA for the CDR3 is TGTGCCACCAGCAGGGCAAGACTAGCGGGAGAAGCCTACGAGCAGTACTTC. It yields the protein CATSRARLAGEAYEQYF.

This clonotype was observed a few times. The chain links TRBV6-2 or TRBV6-3 to TRBJ1-5; no clear D gene. CDR3 size: 14 residues. The germline gives CDR1 MNHEY, CDR2 SVGEGT. V gave up 6 bases and J gave up 1 base, with 10 bases separating them. The CDR3 protein is CASSRRTSNQPQHF. CDR3 DNA: TGTGCCAGCAGCCGGCGGACGAGCAATCAGCCCCAGCATTTT.

Ten or more counts support this clonotype. This chain links TRBV29-1 with TRBJ2-1; 9 bases map to TRBD1. This CDR3 has 12 residues. V lost 8 bases, J lost 9 bases, and 8 bases stayed unmatched. Per germline, CDR1 SQVTM and CDR2 ANQGSEA. CDR3 residues: CSSGTGRSEQFF. CDR3 sequence (DNA): TGCAGCTCCGGGACAGGGCGAAGTGAGCAGTTCTTC.

This sequence joins TRBV10-3 and TRBJ2-7; 9 bases line up with TRBD1. Unmatched junction bases numbered 3, after V lost 3 bases and J lost 3 bases. This CDR3 comprises 14 residues. The germline gives CDR1 ENHRY, CDR2 SYGVKD. CDR3 sequence (DNA): TGTGCCATCAGTGATAGGGACAGGGACTACGAGCAGTACTTC. Its translation is CAISDRDRDYEQYF.

This sequence joins TRBV14 and TRBJ1-1; 9 bases fit TRBD1. V was pared by 1 base and J by 2 bases, with 5 bases of the junction left unmatched. CDR3 length: 16 residues. Germline values: CDR1 SGHDN, CDR2 FVKESK. The CDR3 reads CASSQAHRGPNTEAFF. The CDR3 bases are TGTGCCAGCAGCCAAGCACACAGGGGGCCAAACACTGAAGCTTTCTTT. Using reference TRBV14 and TRBJ1-1 for the parts outside the CDR3, the full variable domain is EAGVTQFPSHSVIEKGQTVTLRCDPISGHDNLYWYRRVMGKEIKFLLHFVKESKQDESGMPNNRFLAERTGGTYSTLKVQPAELEDSGVYFCASSQAHRGPNTEAFFGQGTRLTVV.

This clonotype has at least ten counts. V usage is TRBV7-2 and J usage is TRBJ2-3; a weak D match, TRBD2 (5 bases). CDR1 is SGHTA, CDR2 FQGNSA, per germline. CDR3 size: 16 residues. Trimming removed 1 base at V and 3 bases at J, with 14 bases between. CDR3 sequence: CASSLVSQGGTDTQYF. CDR3 DNA: TGTGCCAGCAGCTTAGTTTCACAAGGCGGGACAGATACGCAGTATTTT.

The rearrangement links TRBV29-1 to TRBJ2-1; D might be TRBD1 (6 bases). The CDR3 has 16 residues. The germline CDR1 and CDR2 sequences are SQVTM and ANQGSEA. The V end lost 5 bases, the J end lost 5 bases, and 22 bases lay between the germline ends. DNA for the CDR3: TGCAGCGTTTCCCCCCCCCCATTTGCAGGGGACAATGAGCAGTTCTTC. This translates into CSVSPPPFAGDNEQFF.

This clonotype was observed a handful of times. The chain couples TRBV6-1 to TRBJ1-4; 9 bases are shared with TRBD1. This CDR3 has 17 residues. Trimming at V came to 5 bases and at J to 0 bases, leaving 7 bases not matched to a gene. The germline CDR1 and CDR2 sequences are MNHNS and SASEGT. Here the CDR3 reads CASSTPGQGSTNEKLFF. The CDR3 DNA is TGTGCCAGCAGTACTCCGGGACAGGGATCAACTAATGAAAAACTGTTTTTT.

This clonotype occurred many times. The chain is built from TRBV20-1 and TRBJ1-2; D perhaps matches TRBD1 (6 bases). The CDR3 has 14 residues. CDR1 and CDR2 (germline): DFQATT, SNEGSKA (reference sequence). The ends were cut back, 0 bases at V and 4 bases at J, with 12 bases in the middle. CDR3 nucleotide sequence: TGCAGTGCTAGAGACGTAAGGGGGACCTATGGCTACACCTTC. The encoded protein is CSARDVRGTYGYTF.

This clonotype was observed at least ten times. V is TRBV29-1 and J is TRBJ2-5, with TRBD1 matching over 10 bases. Germline loops: CDR1 SQVTM, CDR2 ANQGSEA. The V and J ends lost 5 bases and 5 bases, in that order; junction bases with no gene match: 8. This CDR3 comprises 14 residues. CDR3 bases: TGCAGCGTTCCGGGACAGGGGTTTGGGGAGACCCAGTACTTC. Protein: CSVPGQGFGETQYF.

In the case of this clonotype: This clone may be a read error of a much larger clone one base away. The chain recombines TRBV6-2 or TRBV6-3 with TRBJ2-7; 7 bases align to TRBD1. Germline CDR1 and CDR2: MNHEY and SVGEGT. This CDR3 contains 16 residues. V was pared by 6 bases and J by 6 bases, with 17 bases of the junction left unmatched. CDR3 protein: CASSRGSGQTVGEQYF. The CDR3 coding sequence is TGTGCCAGCAGCAGAGGCTCGGGACAGACCGTTGGCGAGCAGTACTTC.